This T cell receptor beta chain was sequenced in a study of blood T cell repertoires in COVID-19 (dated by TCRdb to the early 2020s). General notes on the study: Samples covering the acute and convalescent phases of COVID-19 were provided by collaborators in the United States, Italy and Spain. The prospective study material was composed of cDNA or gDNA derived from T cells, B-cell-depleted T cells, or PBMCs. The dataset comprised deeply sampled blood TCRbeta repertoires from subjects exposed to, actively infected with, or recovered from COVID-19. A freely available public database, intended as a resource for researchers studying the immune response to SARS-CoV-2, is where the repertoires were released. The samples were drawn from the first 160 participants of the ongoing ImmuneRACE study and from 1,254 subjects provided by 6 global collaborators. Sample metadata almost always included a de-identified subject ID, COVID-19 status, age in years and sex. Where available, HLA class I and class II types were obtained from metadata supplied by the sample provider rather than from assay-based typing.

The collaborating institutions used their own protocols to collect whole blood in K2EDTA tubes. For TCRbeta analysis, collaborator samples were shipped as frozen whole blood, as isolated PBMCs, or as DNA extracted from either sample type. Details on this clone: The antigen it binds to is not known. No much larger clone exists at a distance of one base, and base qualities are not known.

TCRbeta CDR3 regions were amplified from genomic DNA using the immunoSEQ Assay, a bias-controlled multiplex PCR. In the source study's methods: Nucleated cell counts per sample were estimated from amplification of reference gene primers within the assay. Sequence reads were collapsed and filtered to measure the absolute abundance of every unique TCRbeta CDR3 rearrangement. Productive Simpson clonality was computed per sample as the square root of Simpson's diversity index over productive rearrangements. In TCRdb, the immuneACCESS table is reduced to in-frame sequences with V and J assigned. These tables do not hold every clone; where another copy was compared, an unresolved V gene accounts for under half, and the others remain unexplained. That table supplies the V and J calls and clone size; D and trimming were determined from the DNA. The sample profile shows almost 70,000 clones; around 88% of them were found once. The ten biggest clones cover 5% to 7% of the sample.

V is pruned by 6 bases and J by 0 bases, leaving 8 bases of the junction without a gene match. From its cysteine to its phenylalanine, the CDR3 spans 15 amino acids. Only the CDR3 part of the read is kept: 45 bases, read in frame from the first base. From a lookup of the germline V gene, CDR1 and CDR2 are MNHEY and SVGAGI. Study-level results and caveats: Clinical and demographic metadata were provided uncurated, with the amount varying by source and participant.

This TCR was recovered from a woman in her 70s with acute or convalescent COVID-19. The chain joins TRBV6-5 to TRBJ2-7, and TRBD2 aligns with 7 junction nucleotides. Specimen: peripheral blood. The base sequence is TGTGCCAGCAGCCCGCTAGCGGTGAGCTCCTACGAGCAGTACTTC. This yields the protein CASSPLAVSSYEQYF.